The T cell receptor (beta chain) under discussion was sequenced for a study of shared clonotypes between healthy human individuals. Across several immunoSEQ plates, the genomic DNA of each subset was split evenly. Original methodology: Junction-only immunoSEQ data arrived without quality scores, meaning filtering differed. Using immunoSEQ multiplex PCR, the repertoire was profiled, and TCRdb retains in-frame clones only, with some absent. V, J and clone size reflect that table, while D and trimming were determined from the DNA. The table records fewer than 3 million clones, less than 95% of them present only once. Looked up from germline, CDR1 is SGHRS and CDR2 is YFSETQ. V was shortened by 0 bases and J by 5 bases, with 12 bases between the two germline ends. There are 15 residues in the CDR3.

The sequence was obtained from a young man in good health. Some clones in this sample may be carry-over from other donors' samples. The sequenced sample consisted of naive CD4+ T cells from PBMCs. Subset reported: CD45RA+ positively selected. The chain uses TRBV5-1 and TRBJ2-1, with D tentatively TRBD2 (6 bases). CDR3 in amino acids: CASSLGRDGDNEQFF. CDR3 nucleotides: TGCGCCAGCAGCTTGGGGCGGGACGGGGACAATGAGCAGTTCTTC.